This T cell receptor beta chain was recorded in a study of memory CD4+ T cells and cytomegalovirus serostatus. Study results and limitations: About 40% of the 164 known CMV-associated TCRbeta sequences appeared in CD4+ memory. The CMV-associated TCR signature appears largely within the CD4+ memory repertoire.

The sort gate was single viable CD3+CD4+CD8-CD45RO+ cells for memory CD4+ T cells. Serum IgG to CMV pp150, pp28, p38 and p52 defined serostatus. This CDR3 contains 15 residues. Germline CDR1 and CDR2: KGHSH and LQKENI. The V end was cut by 6 bases, the J end by 0 bases, with 11 bases between. Note on this clone: No antigen is known for it.

The assay was immunoSEQ multiplex PCR, and TCRdb's table has in-frame clones only and misses some. The table includes more than 35,000 clones, 79% detected once. The chain employs TRBV18 and TRBJ1-4; D is ambiguous. Sample: memory CD4+ T cells from blood. This receptor was obtained from an adult in good health and CMV-seropositive. CDR3 amino acids: CASSPGLTTNEKLFF. Here the CDR3 DNA reads TGTGCCAGCTCCCCCGGACTGACAACTAATGAAAAACTGTTTTTT.